This TCR beta chain derives from a study of T cells in Graves' hyperthyroidism and ophthalmopathy. CDR3 size: 15 residues. From germline, CDR1 is SSHAT and CDR2 FNYEAQ (reference sequence). TCR beta CDR3 region amplification was performed from RNA transcripts. First-round RT-PCR of the TCR CDR3 relied on the HTBI primer set. In TCRdb, the multiplex PCR reads were re-called with MiXCR into one record per CDR3 protein. The profile shows 400,000 or so distinct CDR3 sequences, around 15% of them singletons. This clonotype was observed many times. Its target is unknown. The junction and the germline gene differ at one end; a read error may be behind it. A patient was excluded if there was uncontrolled infection, other autoimmune disease, pregnancy or lactation. From 8.5 to 10 ml of fresh peripheral blood, PBMCs were isolated. Study-wide points: The model's output predicted ophthalmopathy at a median of approximately 6.5 months prior to onset.

This clonotype originated in a woman aged 60-75 years with Graves' ophthalmopathy. The sample consisted of blood. The V call is TRBV7-7, the J call TRBJ2-1; no definite D call. The CDR3 DNA reads as TGTGCTAGCAGCTTAGGCCCGACCCGTCTAGGTGAGCAGTTCTTC. Protein sequence: CASSLGPTRLGEQFF.